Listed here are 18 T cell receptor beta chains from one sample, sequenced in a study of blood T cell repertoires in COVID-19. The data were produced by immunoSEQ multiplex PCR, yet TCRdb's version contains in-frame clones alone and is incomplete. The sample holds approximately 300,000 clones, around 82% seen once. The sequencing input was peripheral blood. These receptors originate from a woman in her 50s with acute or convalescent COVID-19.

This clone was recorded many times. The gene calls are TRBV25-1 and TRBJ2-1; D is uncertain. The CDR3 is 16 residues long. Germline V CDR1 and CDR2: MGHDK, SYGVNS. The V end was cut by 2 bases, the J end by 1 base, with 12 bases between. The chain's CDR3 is CASSEGRLLSYNEQFF. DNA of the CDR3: TGTGCCAGCAGTGAAGGCAGACTCTTATCCTACAATGAGCAGTTCTTC.

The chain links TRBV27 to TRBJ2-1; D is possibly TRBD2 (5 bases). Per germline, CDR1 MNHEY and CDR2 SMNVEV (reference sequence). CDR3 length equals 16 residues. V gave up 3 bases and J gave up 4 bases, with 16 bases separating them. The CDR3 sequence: CASSFVIGIHYNEQFF. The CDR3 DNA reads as TGTGCCAGCAGTTTTGTTATCGGGATCCATTACAATGAGCAGTTCTTC.

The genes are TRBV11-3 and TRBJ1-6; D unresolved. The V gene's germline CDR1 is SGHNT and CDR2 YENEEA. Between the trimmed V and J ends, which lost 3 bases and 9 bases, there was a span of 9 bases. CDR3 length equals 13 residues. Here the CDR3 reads CASSFQAGSPLHF. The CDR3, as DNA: TGTGCCAGCAGCTTCCAGGCCGGTTCACCCCTCCACTTT.

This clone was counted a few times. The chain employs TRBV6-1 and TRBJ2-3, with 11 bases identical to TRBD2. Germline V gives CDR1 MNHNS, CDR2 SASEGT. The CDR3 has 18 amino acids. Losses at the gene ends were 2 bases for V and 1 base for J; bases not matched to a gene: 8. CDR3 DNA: TGTGCCAGCAGTGAAATCGGGCTAGCGGGGGGACGCACAGATACGCAGTATTTT. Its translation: CASSEIGLAGGRTDTQYF.

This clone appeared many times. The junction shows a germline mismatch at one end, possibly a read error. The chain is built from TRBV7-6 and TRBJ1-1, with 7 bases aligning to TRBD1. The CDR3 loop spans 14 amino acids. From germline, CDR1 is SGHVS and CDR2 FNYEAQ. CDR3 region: CASRRTGANSEAFF. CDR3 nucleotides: TGTGCCAGCAGACGCACAGGGGCGAACTCTGAAGCTTTCTTT.

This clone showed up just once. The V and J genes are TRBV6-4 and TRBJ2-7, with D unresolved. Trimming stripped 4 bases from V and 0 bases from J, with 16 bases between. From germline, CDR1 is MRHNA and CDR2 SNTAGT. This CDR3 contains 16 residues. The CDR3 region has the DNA TGTGCCAGCAGTGCCCTTCCCCCCACGAGCTCCTACGAGCAGTACGTC. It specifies CASSALPPTSSYEQYV.

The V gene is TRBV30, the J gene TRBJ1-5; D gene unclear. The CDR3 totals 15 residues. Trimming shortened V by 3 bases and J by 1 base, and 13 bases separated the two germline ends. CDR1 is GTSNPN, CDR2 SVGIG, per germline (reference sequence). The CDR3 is CAWSHTARSNQPQHF. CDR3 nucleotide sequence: TGTGCCTGGAGCCACACGGCGAGGAGCAATCAGCCCCAGCATTTT. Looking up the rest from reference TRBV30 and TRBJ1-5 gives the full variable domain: SQTIHQWPATLVQPVGSPLSLECTVEGTSNPNLYWYRQAAGRGLQLLFYSVGIGQISSEVPQNLSASRPQDRQFILSSKKLLLSDSGFYLCAWSHTARSNQPQHFGDGTRLSIL.

The CDR3 nucleotides are TGTGCCAGCAGTTCCCTTCGGGGGGTAAACGCTTTCTTT. Residues: CASSSLRGVNAFF. The chain recombines TRBV12-3 or TRBV12-4 with TRBJ1-1; D is possibly TRBD1 (5 bases). The V end lost 4 bases, the J end lost 11 bases, and 17 bases lay between the germline ends. The CDR3 spans 13 residues.

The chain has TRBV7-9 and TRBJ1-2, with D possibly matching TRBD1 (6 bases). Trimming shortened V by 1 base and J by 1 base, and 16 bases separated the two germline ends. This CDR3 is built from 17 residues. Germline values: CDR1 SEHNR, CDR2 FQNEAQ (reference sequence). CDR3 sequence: CASSLGQGLFLNYGYTF. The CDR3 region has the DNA TGTGCCAGCAGCTTAGGGCAGGGGCTATTCCTTAACTATGGCTACACCTTC.

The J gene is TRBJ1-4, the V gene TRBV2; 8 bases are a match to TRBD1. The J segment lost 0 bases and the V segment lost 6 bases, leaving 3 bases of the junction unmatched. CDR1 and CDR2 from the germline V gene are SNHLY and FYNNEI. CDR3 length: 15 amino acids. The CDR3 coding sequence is TGTGCCAGCAGGGTGACAGGGGCAACTAATGAAAAACTGTTTTTT. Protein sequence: CASRVTGATNEKLFF.

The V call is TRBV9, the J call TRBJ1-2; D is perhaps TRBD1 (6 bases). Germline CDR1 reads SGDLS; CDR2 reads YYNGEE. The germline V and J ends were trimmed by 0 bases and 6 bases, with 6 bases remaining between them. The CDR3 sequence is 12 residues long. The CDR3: CASSVEGDGYTF. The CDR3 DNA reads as TGTGCCAGCAGCGTAGAGGGGGATGGCTACACCTTC.

CDR3 bases: TGTGCCTGGAAGGGACAGCGGTACACCGGGGAGCTGTTTTTT. This encodes CAWKGQRYTGELFF. This chain uses TRBV30 with TRBJ2-2, with 7 bases aligning to TRBD1. The junction had 5 bases not matched to a gene; V was cut back by 4 bases and J by 3 bases. CDR1 is GTSNPN, CDR2 SVGIG, per germline (reference sequence). CDR3 length equals 14 residues.

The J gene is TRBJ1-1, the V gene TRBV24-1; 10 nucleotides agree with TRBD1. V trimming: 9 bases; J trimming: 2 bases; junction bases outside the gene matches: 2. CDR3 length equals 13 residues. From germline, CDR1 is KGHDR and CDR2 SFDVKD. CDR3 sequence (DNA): TGTGCCACCGGACAGGGGGGAAACACTGAAGCTTTCTTT. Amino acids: CATGQGGNTEAFF.

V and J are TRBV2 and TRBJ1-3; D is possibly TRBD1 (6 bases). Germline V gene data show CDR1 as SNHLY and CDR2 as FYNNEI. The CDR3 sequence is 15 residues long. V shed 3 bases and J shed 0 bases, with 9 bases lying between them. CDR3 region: CASSDQDSSGNTIYF. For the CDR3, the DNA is TGTGCCAGCAGTGATCAGGACAGCTCTGGAAACACCATATATTTT.

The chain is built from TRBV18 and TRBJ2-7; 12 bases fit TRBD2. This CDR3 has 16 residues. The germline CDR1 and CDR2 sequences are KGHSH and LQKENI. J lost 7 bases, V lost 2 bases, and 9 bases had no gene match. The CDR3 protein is CASSPSSGRARWEQYF. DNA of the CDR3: TGTGCCAGCTCACCATCTAGCGGGAGGGCCCGGTGGGAGCAGTACTTC.

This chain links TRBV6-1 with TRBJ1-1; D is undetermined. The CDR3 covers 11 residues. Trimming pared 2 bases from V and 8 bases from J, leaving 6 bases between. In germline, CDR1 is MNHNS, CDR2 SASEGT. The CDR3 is CASSELQEAFF. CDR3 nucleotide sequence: TGTGCCAGCAGTGAATTACAAGAAGCTTTCTTT.

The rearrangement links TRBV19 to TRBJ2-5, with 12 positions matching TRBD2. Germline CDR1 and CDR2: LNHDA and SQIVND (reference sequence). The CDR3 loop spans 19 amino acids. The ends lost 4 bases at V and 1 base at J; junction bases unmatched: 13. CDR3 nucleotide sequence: TGTGCCAGTAGTAGCTCCGGACTAGCGGGGAAGACGGCCCAAGAGACCCAGTACTTC. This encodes CASSSSGLAGKTAQETQYF.

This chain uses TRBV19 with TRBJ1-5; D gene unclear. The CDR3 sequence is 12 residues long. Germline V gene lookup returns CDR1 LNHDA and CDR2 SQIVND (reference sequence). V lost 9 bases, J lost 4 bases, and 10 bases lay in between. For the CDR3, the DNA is TGTGCCAGCCAAGACGGGAATCAGCCCCAGCATTTT. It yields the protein CASQDGNQPQHF.